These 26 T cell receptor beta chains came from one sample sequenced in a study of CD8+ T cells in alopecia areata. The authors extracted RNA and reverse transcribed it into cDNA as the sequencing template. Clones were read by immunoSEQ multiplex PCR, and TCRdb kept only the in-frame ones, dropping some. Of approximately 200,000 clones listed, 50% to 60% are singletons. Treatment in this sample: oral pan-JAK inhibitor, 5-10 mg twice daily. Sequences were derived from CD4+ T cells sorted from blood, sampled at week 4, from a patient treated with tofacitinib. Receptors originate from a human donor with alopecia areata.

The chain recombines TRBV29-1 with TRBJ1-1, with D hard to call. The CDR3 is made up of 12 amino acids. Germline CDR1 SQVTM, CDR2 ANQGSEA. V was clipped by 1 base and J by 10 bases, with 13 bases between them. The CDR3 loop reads CSVEGSRIGAFF. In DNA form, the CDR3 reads TGCAGCGTTGAAGGCAGCAGAATTGGAGCTTTCTTT. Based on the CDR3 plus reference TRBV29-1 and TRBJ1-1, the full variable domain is SAVISQKPSRDICQRGTSLTIQCQVDSQVTMMFWYRQQPGQSLTLIATANQGSEATYESGFVIDKFPISRPNLTFSTLTVSNMSPEDSSIYLCSVEGSRIGAFFGQGTRLTVV.

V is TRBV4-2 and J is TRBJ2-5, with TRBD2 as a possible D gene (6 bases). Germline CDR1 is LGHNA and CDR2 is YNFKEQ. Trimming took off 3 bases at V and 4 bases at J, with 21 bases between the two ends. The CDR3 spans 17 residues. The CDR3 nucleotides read TGTGCCAGCAGCCAGACCTCCTCTAGCGCGGGTGGAGAGACCCAGTACTTC. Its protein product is CASSQTSSSAGGETQYF.

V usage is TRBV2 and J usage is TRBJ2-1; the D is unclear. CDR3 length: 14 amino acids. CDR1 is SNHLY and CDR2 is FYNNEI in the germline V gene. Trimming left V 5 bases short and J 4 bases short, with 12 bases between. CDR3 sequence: CASSPIGRYNEQFF. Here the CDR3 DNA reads TGTGCCAGCAGTCCAATCGGCAGGTACAATGAGCAGTTCTTC.

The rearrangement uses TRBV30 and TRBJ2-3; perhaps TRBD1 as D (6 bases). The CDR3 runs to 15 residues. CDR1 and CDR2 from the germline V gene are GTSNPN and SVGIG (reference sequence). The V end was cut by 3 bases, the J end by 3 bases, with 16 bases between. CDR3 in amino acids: CAWSPGQILTDTQYF. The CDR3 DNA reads TGTGCCTGGAGCCCTGGACAGATCCTGACAGATACGCAGTATTTT.

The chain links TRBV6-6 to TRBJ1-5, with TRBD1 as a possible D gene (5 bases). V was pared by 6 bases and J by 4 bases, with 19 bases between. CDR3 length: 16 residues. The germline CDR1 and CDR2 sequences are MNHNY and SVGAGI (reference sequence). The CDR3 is CASRLRQSPLNQPQHF. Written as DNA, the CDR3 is TGTGCCAGCAGACTCCGACAGTCCCCCTTGAATCAGCCCCAGCATTTT.

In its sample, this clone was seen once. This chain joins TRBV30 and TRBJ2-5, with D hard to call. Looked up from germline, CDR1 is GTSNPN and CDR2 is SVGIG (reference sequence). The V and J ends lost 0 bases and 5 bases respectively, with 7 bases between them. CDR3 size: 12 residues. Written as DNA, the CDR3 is TGTGCCTGGAGTGTCAAGAGGGAGACCCAGTACTTC. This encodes CAWSVKRETQYF.

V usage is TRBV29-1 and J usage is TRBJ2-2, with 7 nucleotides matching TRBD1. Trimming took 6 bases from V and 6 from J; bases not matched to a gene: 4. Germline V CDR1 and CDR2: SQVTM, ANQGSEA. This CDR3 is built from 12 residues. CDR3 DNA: TGCAGCGTGACAGGGTGGGCCGGGGAGCTGTTTTTT. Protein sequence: CSVTGWAGELFF.

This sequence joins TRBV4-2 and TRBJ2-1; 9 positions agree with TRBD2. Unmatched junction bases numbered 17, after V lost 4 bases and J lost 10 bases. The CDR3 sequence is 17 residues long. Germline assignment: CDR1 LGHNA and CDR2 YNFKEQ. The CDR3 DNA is TGTGCCAGCAGCCGACGGGAGCGGGCTAGCGGGGACGTGGAGCAGTTCTTC. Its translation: CASSRRERASGDVEQFF.

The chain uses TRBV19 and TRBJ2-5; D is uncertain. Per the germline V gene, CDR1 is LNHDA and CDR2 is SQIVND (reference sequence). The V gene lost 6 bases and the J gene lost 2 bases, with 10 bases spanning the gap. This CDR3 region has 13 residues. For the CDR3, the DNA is TGTGCCAGTAGCCCGACCTTACAAGAGACCCAGTACTTC. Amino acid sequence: CASSPTLQETQYF. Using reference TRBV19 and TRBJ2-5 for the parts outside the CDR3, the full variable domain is DGGITQSPKYLFRKEGQNVTLSCEQNLNHDAMYWYRQDPGQGLRLIYYSQIVNDFQKGDIAEGYSVSREKKESFPLTVTSAQKNPTAFYLCASSPTLQETQYFGPGTRLLVL.

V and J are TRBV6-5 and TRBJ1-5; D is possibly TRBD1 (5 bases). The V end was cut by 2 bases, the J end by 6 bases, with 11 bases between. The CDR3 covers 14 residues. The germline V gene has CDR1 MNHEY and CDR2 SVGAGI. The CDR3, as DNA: TGTGCCAGCAGTTACGGACAAGGCAGTCAGCCCCAGCATTTT. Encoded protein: CASSYGQGSQPQHF.

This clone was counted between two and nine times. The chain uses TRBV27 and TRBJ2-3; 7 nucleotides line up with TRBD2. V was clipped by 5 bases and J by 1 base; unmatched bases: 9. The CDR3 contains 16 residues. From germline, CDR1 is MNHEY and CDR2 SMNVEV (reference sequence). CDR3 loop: CASSLPPSGRTDTQYF. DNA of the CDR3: TGTGCCAGCAGTCTCCCGCCTAGCGGACGCACAGATACGCAGTATTTT.

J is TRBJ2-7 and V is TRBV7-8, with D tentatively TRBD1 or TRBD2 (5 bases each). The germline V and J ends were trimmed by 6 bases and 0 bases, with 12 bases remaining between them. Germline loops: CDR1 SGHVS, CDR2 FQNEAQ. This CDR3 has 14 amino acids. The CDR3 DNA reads TGTGCCAGCAGGGCCGGGACGGCCTCCTACGAGCAGTACTTC. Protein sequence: CASRAGTASYEQYF.

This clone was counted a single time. CDR3 in DNA: TGTGCCAGCAGTGAGGCAGGGTCGAACACTGAAGCTTTCTTT. Amino acid sequence: CASSEAGSNTEAFF. The chain has TRBV6-1 and TRBJ1-1; D possibly corresponds to TRBD1 (5 bases). Germline lookup yields CDR1 MNHNS and CDR2 SASEGT. V lost 3 bases, J lost 1 base, and 9 bases lay in between. The CDR3 has 14 amino acids.

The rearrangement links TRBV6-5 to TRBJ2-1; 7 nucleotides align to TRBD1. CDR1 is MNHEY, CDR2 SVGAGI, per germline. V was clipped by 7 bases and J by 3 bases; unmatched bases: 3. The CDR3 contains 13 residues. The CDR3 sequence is CASTRDSYNEQFF. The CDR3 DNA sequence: TGTGCCAGCACCAGGGACAGCTACAATGAGCAGTTCTTC.

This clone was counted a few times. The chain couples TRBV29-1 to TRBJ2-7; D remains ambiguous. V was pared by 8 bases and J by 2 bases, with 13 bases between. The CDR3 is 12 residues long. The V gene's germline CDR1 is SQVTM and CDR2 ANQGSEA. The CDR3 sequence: CSFYIPPYEQYF. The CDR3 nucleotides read TGCAGCTTTTACATACCCCCCTACGAGCAGTACTTC.

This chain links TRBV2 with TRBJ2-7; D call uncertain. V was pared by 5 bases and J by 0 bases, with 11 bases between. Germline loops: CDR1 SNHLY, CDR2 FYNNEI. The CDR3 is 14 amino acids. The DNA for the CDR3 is TGTGCCAGCAGTCAAAGACAAAGCTCCTACGAGCAGTACTTC. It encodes CASSQRQSSYEQYF.

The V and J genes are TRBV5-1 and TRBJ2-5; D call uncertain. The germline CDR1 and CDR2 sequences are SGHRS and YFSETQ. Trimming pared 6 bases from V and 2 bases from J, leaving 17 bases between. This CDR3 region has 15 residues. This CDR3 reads CASKPARNQQETQYF. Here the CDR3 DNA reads TGCGCCAGCAAGCCGGCTAGGAATCAACAAGAGACCCAGTACTTC.

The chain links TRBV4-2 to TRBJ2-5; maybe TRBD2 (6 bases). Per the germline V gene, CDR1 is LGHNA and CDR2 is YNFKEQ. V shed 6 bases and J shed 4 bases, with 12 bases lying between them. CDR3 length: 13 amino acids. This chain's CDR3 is CASSSERAETQYF. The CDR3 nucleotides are TGTGCCAGCAGTAGCGAGCGGGCAGAGACCCAGTACTTC.

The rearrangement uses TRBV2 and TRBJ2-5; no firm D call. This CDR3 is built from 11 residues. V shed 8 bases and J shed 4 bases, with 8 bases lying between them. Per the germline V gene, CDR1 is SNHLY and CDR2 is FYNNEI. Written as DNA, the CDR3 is TGTGCCAGCCGGGTGGGAGAGACCCAGTACTTC. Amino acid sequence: CASRVGETQYF. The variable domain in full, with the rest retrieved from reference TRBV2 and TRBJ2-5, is EPEVTQTPSHQVTQMGQEVILRCVPISNHLYFYWYRQILGQKVEFLVSFYNNEISEKSEIFDDQFSVERPDGSNFTLKIRSTKLEDSAMYFCASRVGETQYFGPGTRLLVL.

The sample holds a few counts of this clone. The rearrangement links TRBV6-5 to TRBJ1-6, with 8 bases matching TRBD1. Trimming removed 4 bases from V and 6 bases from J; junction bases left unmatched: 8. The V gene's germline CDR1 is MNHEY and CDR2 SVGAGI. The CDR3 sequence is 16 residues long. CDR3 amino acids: CASSWTNDRGNSPLHF. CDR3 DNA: TGTGCCAGCAGTTGGACCAACGACAGGGGTAATTCACCCCTCCACTTT.

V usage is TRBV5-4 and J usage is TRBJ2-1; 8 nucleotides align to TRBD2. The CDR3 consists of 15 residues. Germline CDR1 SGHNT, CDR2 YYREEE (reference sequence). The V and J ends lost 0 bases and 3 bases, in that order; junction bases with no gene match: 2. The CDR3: CASSLGLAFYNEQFF. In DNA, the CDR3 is TGTGCCAGCAGCTTGGGACTAGCGTTCTACAATGAGCAGTTCTTC.

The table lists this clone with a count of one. Here the CDR3 DNA reads TGTGCCAGCAGCTTAGGCGACGCCTTCAATCAGCCCCAGCATTTT. Its protein is CASSLGDAFNQPQHF. V and J are TRBV7-8 and TRBJ1-5, with D uncertain. Germline-derived CDR1 and CDR2 are SGHVS and FQNEAQ. The CDR3 extends over 15 amino acids. V was pared by 1 base and J by 3 bases, with 10 bases between.

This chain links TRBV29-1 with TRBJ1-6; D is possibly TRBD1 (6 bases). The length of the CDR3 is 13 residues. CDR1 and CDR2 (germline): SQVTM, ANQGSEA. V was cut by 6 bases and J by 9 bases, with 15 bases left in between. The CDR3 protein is CSVRDTTGSPLHF. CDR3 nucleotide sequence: TGCAGCGTCCGGGACACAACGGGTTCACCCCTCCACTTT.

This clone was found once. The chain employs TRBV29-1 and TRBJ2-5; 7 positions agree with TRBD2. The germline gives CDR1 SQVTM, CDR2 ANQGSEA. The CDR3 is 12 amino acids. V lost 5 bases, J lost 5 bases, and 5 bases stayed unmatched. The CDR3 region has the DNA TGCAGCGTTTCGGGGGGAGCGGAGACCCAGTACTTC. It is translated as CSVSGGAETQYF.

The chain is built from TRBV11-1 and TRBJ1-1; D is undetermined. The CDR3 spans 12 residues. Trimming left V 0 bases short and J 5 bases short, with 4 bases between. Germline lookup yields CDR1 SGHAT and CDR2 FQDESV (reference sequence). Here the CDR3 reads CASSLALTEAFF. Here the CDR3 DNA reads TGTGCCAGCAGCTTAGCGCTGACTGAAGCTTTCTTT.

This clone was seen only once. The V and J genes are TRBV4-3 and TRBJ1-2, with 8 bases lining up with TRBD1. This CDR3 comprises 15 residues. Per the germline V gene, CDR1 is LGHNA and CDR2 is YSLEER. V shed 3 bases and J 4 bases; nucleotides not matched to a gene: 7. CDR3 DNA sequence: TGCGCCAGCAGCCAGTTCCGACAGGGGACCTATGGCTACACCTTC. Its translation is CASSQFRQGTYGYTF.